This TCR beta chain is from a study of CD8+ T cells in alopecia areata. The CDR3 runs to 13 residues. The germline V gene has CDR1 SSHAT and CDR2 FNYEAQ (reference sequence). This clone was found a few times. Germline and junction disagree at one end, which may indicate a read error. The treatment was: oral pan-JAK inhibitor, 5-10 mg twice daily. Extracted RNA was reverse transcribed into cDNA, the sequencing template. TCRdb's table, derived via immunoSEQ multiplex PCR, lists solely in-frame clones and lacks some. The table includes 200,000 to 250,000 clones, 64% detected once. The source was CD4+ T cells sorted from blood, collected at week 4, from a patient treated with tofacitinib. This TCR derives from a human donor with alopecia areata. The chain is built from TRBV7-7 and TRBJ2-1; D remains unclear. The CDR3 region has the DNA TGTGCTAGCAGCTTGTCTTCGGACCATGAGCAGTTCTTC. Protein: CASSLSSDHEQFF.